This entry lists 17 T cell receptor beta chains sequenced from one sample in a study of blood T cells in healthy people across ages. Through a sample-barcoded 5' primer and a J-beta primer mix, a second PCR was run for roughly 7 to 12 cycles. TCRdb re-called the 5' RACE reads with MiXCR, one entry per CDR3 protein. The sample includes 650,000 to 700,000 distinct CDR3 sequences, about 32% of them seen just once. Sequencing used blood. The receptors stem from an elderly woman in good health.

The rearrangement uses TRBV7-6 and TRBJ2-1; TRBD2 agrees at 10 bases. The CDR3 has 16 residues. Germline CDR1 and CDR2: SGHVS and FNYEAQ. The J segment lost 8 bases and the V segment lost 6 bases, leaving 13 bases of the junction unmatched. The DNA of the CDR3 is TGTGCCAGCAGTGAAGAGAGCGGGGGGGCCAGCGATGAGCAGTTCTTC. Its translation is CASSEESGGASDEQFF.

This clonotype was seen many times. The rearrangement joins TRBV9 to TRBJ2-7; TRBD1 matches at 7 bases. CDR1 and CDR2 (germline): SGDLS, YYNGEE. CDR3 size: 14 residues. V lost 2 bases and J lost 2; bases outside the gene matches: 4. CDR3 coding DNA: TGTGCCAGCAGCGTGACGGGACAGACCTACGAGCAGTACTTC. Its translation is CASSVTGQTYEQYF.

The V gene is TRBV5-1, the J gene TRBJ2-7; the D gene is possibly TRBD2 (6 bases). CDR1 and CDR2 (germline): SGHRS, YFSETQ. CDR3 length: 15 residues. The V gene lost 3 bases and the J gene lost 7 bases, with 20 bases spanning the gap. The CDR3, as DNA: TGCGCCAGCAGCTGGGGATCCTCGCTAGCGAATGAGCAGTACTTC. It encodes CASSWGSSLANEQYF.

This rearrangement joins TRBV20-1 to TRBJ2-5; D unresolved. Between the trimmed V and J ends, which lost 7 bases and 2 bases, there was a span of 11 bases. This CDR3 contains 12 residues. Germline V gene data show CDR1 as DFQATT and CDR2 as SNEGSKA (reference sequence). The CDR3 region is CSGPAPQETQYF. The CDR3 nucleotides read TGCAGTGGACCGGCACCTCAAGAGACCCAGTACTTC.

This clonotype was seen many times. V usage is TRBV5-4 and J usage is TRBJ2-1; D not certain. The CDR3 spans 13 residues. Germline CDR1 is SGHNT and CDR2 is YYREEE (reference sequence). V lost 4 bases to trimming and J lost 4 bases, with 9 bases between them. The CDR3 DNA follows: TGTGCCAGCAGCGAAGAGCGATACAATGAGCAGTTCTTC. This codes for CASSEERYNEQFF.

V is TRBV7-2 and J is TRBJ2-5, with 9 bases that match TRBD2. Germline CDR1 is SGHTA and CDR2 is FQGNSA. J lost 11 bases, V lost 4 bases, and 20 bases had no gene match. There are 17 residues in the CDR3. The CDR3 sequence is CASSSRLGGGGRNEQYF. CDR3 nucleotides: TGTGCCAGCAGCTCAAGACTAGGCGGGGGGGGCCGGAATGAGCAGTACTTC.

This clonotype was recorded at least ten times. The chain carries TRBV12-3 or TRBV12-4 and TRBJ2-1; 9 nucleotides align to TRBD2. This CDR3 contains 15 residues. Trimming took 5 bases from V and 1 from J; bases not matched to a gene: 3. CDR3 loop: CASSSGGPSYNEQFF. The CDR3 DNA reads TGTGCCAGCAGTAGCGGGGGGCCTTCCTACAATGAGCAGTTCTTC.

This clonotype was counted at least ten times. The chain carries TRBV29-1 and TRBJ2-2; 7 nucleotides align to TRBD1. The CDR3 is 13 amino acids. Germline V gene sequence: CDR1 SQVTM, CDR2 ANQGSEA. J lost 8 bases, V lost 4 bases, and 7 bases had no gene match. The CDR3 reads CSVGQGYGGELFF. Written as DNA, the CDR3 is TGCAGCGTTGGACAGGGTTATGGAGGGGAGCTGTTTTTT.

This clonotype was picked up many times. CDR3 loop: CASTSGGSYNEQFF. As DNA, the CDR3 is TGTGCCAGTACTAGCGGGGGGTCATACAATGAGCAGTTCTTC. The chain carries TRBV19 and TRBJ2-1, with 11 bases that match TRBD2. Germline V lookup: CDR1 LNHDA, CDR2 SQIVND (reference sequence). The CDR3 contains 14 residues. The trim removed 7 bases at V and 4 bases at J, leaving 3 bases unmatched.

This clonotype was found many times. The chain couples TRBV3-1 to TRBJ2-1; D possibly corresponds to TRBD1 (6 bases). The CDR3 is 17 amino acids. Germline lookup yields CDR1 LGHDT and CDR2 YNNKEL (reference sequence). V was clipped by 0 bases and J by 7 bases, with 19 bases between them. This CDR3 reads CASSQDQGRQGSNEQFF. The DNA for the CDR3 is TGTGCCAGCAGCCAAGATCAGGGGCGCCAGGGTTCAAATGAGCAGTTCTTC.

The chain uses TRBV5-1 and TRBJ1-2, with D possibly matching TRBD1 (5 bases). The CDR3 has 15 residues. Looked up from germline, CDR1 is SGHRS and CDR2 is YFSETQ. Trimming left V 4 bases short and J 2 bases short, with 15 bases between. The CDR3 is CASSRGAPSNYGYTF. CDR3 sequence (DNA): TGCGCCAGCAGCCGAGGGGCTCCTTCCAACTATGGCTACACCTTC. Supplemented by reference TRBV5-1 and TRBJ1-2, the full variable domain reads KAGVTQTPRYLIKTRGQQVTLSCSPISGHRSVSWYQQTPGQGLQFLFEYFSETQRNKGNFPGRFSGRQFSNSRSEMNVSTLELGDSALYLCASSRGAPSNYGYTFGSGTRLTVV.

As for this clonotype: With a much larger clone just one base away, this may be a read error. The chain couples TRBV24-1 to TRBJ2-1; D is unclear. CDR1 is KGHDR, CDR2 SFDVKD, per germline. This CDR3 comprises 13 residues. CDR3 bases: TGTGCCACCAGGGATTTTACGGGCTATGAGCAGTTCTTC. Its protein product is CATRDFTGYEQFF.

The chain carries TRBV4-3 and TRBJ1-5; D may be TRBD1 (5 bases). V gave up 0 bases and J gave up 7 bases, with 13 bases separating them. The CDR3 covers 15 residues. Germline CDR1 is LGHNA and CDR2 is YSLEER. The CDR3 DNA reads TGCGCCAGCAGCCAAGATATAAGGGGTAGCCAGCCCCAGCATTTT. This codes for CASSQDIRGSQPQHF.

This sequence joins TRBV6-5 and TRBJ1-6, with TRBD1 as a possible D gene (6 bases). V lost 0 bases to trimming and J lost 4 bases, with 7 bases between them. Per germline, CDR1 MNHEY and CDR2 SVGAGI. This CDR3 region has 15 residues. CDR3 in DNA: TGTGCCAGCAGTTACTCGGGACAATATAATTCACCCCTCCACTTT. Translated, it gives CASSYSGQYNSPLHF.

A few counts support this clonotype. The CDR3 spells CASRPTRENTEAFF. The CDR3 DNA follows: TGTGCCAGCAGACCAACGAGAGAAAACACTGAAGCTTTCTTT. The chain joins TRBV12-3 or TRBV12-4 to TRBJ1-1; D is undetermined. This CDR3 spans 14 amino acids. The V end was cut by 6 bases, the J end by 2 bases, with 13 bases between.

Comment on this clonotype: The junction does not match germline at one end; this may be a read error. The chain has TRBV7-7 and TRBJ1-1, with D uncertain. The CDR3 consists of 13 residues. Germline-derived CDR1 and CDR2 are SSHAT and FNYEAQ (reference sequence). CDR3 DNA: TGTGCTAGCAGCTTACAATGGAACACTGAAGCTTTCTTT. Its translation is CASSLQWNTEAFF.

This clonotype has a count of ten or more. The chain combines TRBV3-1 with TRBJ1-2; 9 bases align to TRBD1. This CDR3 is built from 14 residues. The V segment lost 4 bases and the J segment 7 bases; nucleotides outside the gene matches: 7. In germline, CDR1 is LGHDT, CDR2 YNNKEL (reference sequence). CDR3 region: CASSPWTGEGGYTF. CDR3 nucleotide sequence: TGTGCCAGCAGCCCGTGGACAGGGGAAGGTGGCTACACCTTC.